This TCR beta chain was identified in a study of Graves' ophthalmopathy and Graves' hyperthyroidism. Turning to the study itself: At the time of initial diagnosis and before any treatment, peripheral blood was collected. General study results and limits: Among expanded thyroid clonotypes above 0.001 frequency, most also occurred in blood.

Amplification targeted the TCR beta CDR3 regions, with RNA transcripts as the source material. The first-round RT-PCR employed HTBI primers together with the Qiagen OneStep RT-PCR kit. A multiplex PCR was then performed as the second round. TCRdb independently ran MiXCR on the multiplex PCR reads; one entry per CDR3 protein. This sample has about 700,000 distinct CDR3 sequences, with about 41% found just once. All donors with ophthalmopathy were recorded as having moderate-to-severe activity, CAS ≥3, NOSPECS ≥4 and a duration under 3 months. Patients were left out if they had other autoimmune diseases, uncontrolled infections, pregnancy or lactation. Germline V gene data show CDR1 as SGHRS and CDR2 as YFSETQ. This CDR3 has 15 amino acids. Remarks on this clonotype: Its target is unknown. Sequence at one end of the junction differs from germline and may be a read error.

Sequenced: peripheral blood. This receptor was taken from an adult man with Graves' ophthalmopathy. The chain employs TRBV5-1 and TRBJ2-5; 7 nucleotides agree with TRBD2. The CDR3 reads CASSADGTTKETQYF. In nucleotides, the CDR3 is TGTGCCAGCAGCGCAGACGGGACTACGAAAGAGACCCAGTACTTC.